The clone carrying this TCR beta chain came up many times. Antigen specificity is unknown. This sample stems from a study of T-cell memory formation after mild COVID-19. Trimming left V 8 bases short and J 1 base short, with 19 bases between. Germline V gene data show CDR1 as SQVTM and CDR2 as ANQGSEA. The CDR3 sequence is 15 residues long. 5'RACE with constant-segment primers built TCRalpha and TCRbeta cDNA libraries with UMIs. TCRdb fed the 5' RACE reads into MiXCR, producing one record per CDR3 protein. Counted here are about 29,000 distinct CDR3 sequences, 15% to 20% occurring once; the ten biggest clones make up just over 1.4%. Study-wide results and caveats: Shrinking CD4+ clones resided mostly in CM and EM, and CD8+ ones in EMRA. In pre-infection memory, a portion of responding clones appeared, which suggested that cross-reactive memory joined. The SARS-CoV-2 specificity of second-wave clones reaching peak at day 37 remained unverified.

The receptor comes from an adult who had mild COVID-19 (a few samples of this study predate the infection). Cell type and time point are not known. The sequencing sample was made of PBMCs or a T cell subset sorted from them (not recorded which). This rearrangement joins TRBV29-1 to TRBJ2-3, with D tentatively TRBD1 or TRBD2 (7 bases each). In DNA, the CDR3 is TGCAGCTACCTACCCCCAGGGGGGGGCACAGATACGCAGTATTTT. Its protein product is CSYLPPGGGTDTQYF.